This T cell receptor (beta chain) came from a study of cytomegalovirus exposure and HLA in healthy donors (dated by TCRdb to the late 2010s). Regarding the complete study: In an earlier analysis of some 610 of the donors, 250 to 350 Gb of sequence data and some 120 million unique TCR beta sequences from 150 million to 200 million T cells were reported. Four to six DR-DQ haplotypes were handled as single units for association and clustering, since linkage in the cohort was strong. All discovery cohort repertoires had been generated using a single sequencing platform. Along with the approximately 700-subject first cohort, a separate validation cohort of over a hundred different subjects was used. To predict cytomegalovirus infection status, the study brought together high-throughput TCR immunosequencing, statistical association of individual TCRs with disease status, and machine learning. Typing coverage differed by locus: A, B, C, DRB1 and DQB1 were typed in about 620-630 donors, DQA1 in about 550, DPA1 in approximately 610, and DPB1 in approximately 450. In an earlier analysis of 587 of the donors, high-throughput TCR beta sequencing was used to judge whether each TCR beta V gene segment behaved as functional or pseudogenic. A later genetic analysis used genome-wide SNP genotypes for 398 of the 666 donors, treating that subset as a discovery cohort. Donor age, sex, ethnicity and CMV serostatus were collected together with the repertoire data. To study patterns of TCR occurrence, a later analysis re-analyzed previously published TCR beta repertoires from around 660 donors and added high-resolution HLA genotyping. The genetic ancestry cluster associated with self-reported Caucasian donors included over 80% of the roughly 390 genotyped donors. Class I and class II HLA loci were covered by the typing at four-digit resolution. The study profiled the T cell repertoires of 550 to 700 subjects by immunosequencing and related them to cytomegalovirus serostatus. Rather than drawing on any new phenotypic data, the later analysis identified candidate immune exposures from TCR beta sequences and the way those sequences occurred across donors. Among about 390 genotyped donors of the cohort, an average of 235,054 unique TCR beta nucleotide sequences were sequenced per donor, approximately 20% of them non-productive. The study aimed to test whether signatures of past pathogen exposure could be identified by cataloging public T cell receptors. An early release covering more than 500 HLA-typed donors comprised approximately 290 gigabases of sequencing data and around 86 million unique TCR sequences.

The CDR3 measures 13 amino acids from cysteine to phenylalanine. CDR3 DNA only is kept here, 39 bases in frame from base 1. Via the germline V gene, CDR1 is MNHNS and CDR2 SASEGT. Compared with germline, V lacks 10 bases and J lacks 7 bases; bases without a gene match: 9. In regard to this clone: Its target antigen remains unknown. Base qualities are not provided; no much larger clone lies one nucleotide away.

The paper's findings and limits, for the study overall: In a later analysis, HLA-associated TCR beta chains showed more clonal expansion and lower generation probabilities than non-associated chains that were equally common. A further reported finding was that TCR beta sequences accurately predicted the HLA-A and HLA-B alleles for most subjects in the first cohort. Correlated functional status among segregating V segments might be attributable to linkage disequilibrium, but an unknown experimental factor could not be ruled out. In an earlier analysis of about 600 of the donors, most TCR beta V segments appeared in productive rearrangements about 87% or about 30% of the time, broadly matching IMGT annotations. Most CMV-associated TCR beta chains appeared to be HLA-restricted in a later analysis, and the HLA associations seemed to be driven largely by CMV exposure. The authors suggested that the approach could potentially be extended to other disease states and immunological phenotypes. Presence/absence analyses assumed roughly uniform sequencing depth across donors, an assumption that may not hold. According to a later genetic analysis, donors in an Asian-associated ancestry cluster had fewer N-insertions in productive TCRs than the approximately 710-donor mean. This cohort had only TCR beta chains sequenced, and the lack of alpha or paired-chain data limited which features could be detected. According to a later analysis, TCR association rates differed among HLA loci, with DRB1 alleles showing the most associated TCRs and HLA-C alleles showing the fewest. The 87-base-pair reads could not distinguish some IMGT-functional V segments, including TRBV6-2 and TRBV6-3, so those segments were excluded. Strong co-occurrence of HLA alleles, especially DR and DQ, made assigning TCR associations to individual alleles difficult. In a later analysis, several top co-occurrence clusters were reported to appear linked to parvovirus B19, influenza, CMV and Epstein-Barr virus. A cluster of highly shared sequence variants was judged likely to be a technical artifact of the sequencing pipeline. CMV serostatus was the only immune exposure information available for the cohort. Because HLA typing was missing for some donors at each locus, association tests included only the typed subset. In a later analysis, 16,951 TCR beta sequences were associated with specific HLA alleles at a false discovery rate of 0.05. In the study, about 150 TCR beta chains were listed as associated with cytomegalovirus. Some 15 rarely observed V segments, including chromosome 9 orphons, were excluded from the earlier analysis of some 590 of the donors because counts were too low. Cytomegalovirus status was reported to be diagnosed by the classifier with high specificity and sensitivity in both the original and validation cohorts. Three of the identified cytomegalovirus-associated TCR beta chains were confirmed in vitro to be specific for cytomegalovirus antigens. Most TCR sequences were seen in very few donors, while some public TCRs were found in many individuals. An association between a missense DCLRE1C variant and V-gene and J-gene trimming of TCR beta chains was found in a later genetic analysis and replicated in an independent cohort.

Library generation was performed with the immunoSEQ multiplex PCR assay. A mixture of 60 forward primers for TCR Vbeta segments and 13 reverse primers for TCR Jbeta segments was used in the multiplex PCR. The CDR3 region of rearranged TCR beta genes was amplified from genomic DNA with a multiplex PCR assay. Amplified TCR beta libraries were sequenced as 87-base-pair reads on the Illumina HiSeq System. The authors' analysis ran thus. A later analysis counted approximately 74 million unique TCR beta chains across the 650 to 700 repertoires, and 10 million to 11 million of these chains were shared by at least two donors. Raw reads were error-corrected and collapsed into unique sequences by a nearest-neighbor algorithm in which closely related sequences were merged to remove PCR and sequencing errors. V, D and J gene segments were assigned by aligning CDR3 sequences to IMGT reference sequences. Each retained sequence needed at least a six-nucleotide match to both a V gene segment and a J gene segment. A rearrangement counted as productive if the CDR3 had no stop codons and remained in frame with V and J, and every other rearrangement counted as non-productive. CDR3 was defined according to IMGT convention as the region running from the second conserved V-encoded cysteine to the conserved J-encoded phenylalanine. The earlier analysis of about 590 of the donors excluded sequences that lacked an unambiguous match to a single V gene segment. In an earlier analysis of approximately 590 of the donors, V segments were called functional above 56.7% productive rearrangements and were called segregating when the between-donor standard deviation exceeded 5%. A statistical classification framework was developed to diagnose cytomegalovirus status using the catalog of TCR beta chain sequences. A later analysis assigned V and J genes by comparing TCR nucleotide sequences with IMGT/GENE-DB human TR gene sequences. In a later analysis, CDR3 sequences and most-parsimonious VDJ recombination scenarios were assigned using the TCRdist pipeline. A later analysis defined each TCR beta chain by its CDR3 amino acid sequence plus V-gene family, and excluded reads lacking a unique V-gene family. To address suspected cross-contamination and a sequencing artifact, a later analysis removed over 500 highly shared, low-generation-probability nucleotide sequences. For each public chain, a later analysis derived a clonal expansion index from normalized ranks of inferred template counts within each repertoire. Generation probabilities in a later analysis came from a VDJ recombination model fitted to out-of-frame rearrangements, and those results were checked against IGoR. A later analysis scored TCR-TCR, TCR-HLA and TCR-CMV co-occurrence with hypergeometric tests, applying a repertoire-size bias correction to TCR pairs. False discovery rates were estimated in a later analysis by permuting HLA or CMV assignments 20 times. In a later analysis, co-occurring TCRs were grouped using DBSCAN, and TCRdist sequence similarity was added for clustering within HLA-allele-positive subsets. Repertoires with fewer than 30,000 or more than 120,000 public chains, plus five repertoires with anomalous nucleotide sharing, were excluded from co-occurrence clustering. In TCRdb, the immuneACCESS table is reduced to in-frame sequences with V and J assigned. These tables do not hold every clone; where another copy was compared, an unresolved V gene accounts for under half, and the others remain unexplained. Clone size and the V and J calls come from that table; the DNA yielded D and trimming. Here the sample has fewer than 150,000 clones; around 83% occur a single time. 4.1% of the sample is in the top ten clones.

The cohort consisted of approximately 690 healthy bone marrow donors. All cohort members were sampled while nominally healthy, although unrecorded immune exposures were likely present. The donor was CMV seropositive and belonged to the group of 250 to 300 seropositive cohort members. A peripheral blood sample was collected from each donor, and TCR beta sequencing was performed on peripheral blood mononuclear cells. Genomic DNA extraction from the blood cell samples was performed with the Qiagen DNeasy Blood Extraction Kit. The origin of this receptor is a man in his forties in good health and CMV-seropositive. The chain is encoded by TRBV6-1 joined to TRBJ1-5, with TRBD1 matching 8 junction bases. Sequenced input: PBMCs. The encoded CDR3 is CATFKQGGQPQHF. The DNA reads as follows: TGTGCCACTTTCAAACAGGGGGGACAGCCCCAGCATTTT.